This TCR beta chain was profiled in a study of OX40 agonist ivuxolimab in advanced cancers. For the study at large: Each patient was given ivuxolimab into a vein every 2 weeks, at 0.01 to 10 mg/kg. People in dose escalation had one of these cancers: hepatocellular carcinoma, melanoma, renal cell or head and neck cancer. Study results and caveats: Part of the nonresponder group also had normalized T-cell clonal expansion that was low.

Germline V gives CDR1 SGHAT, CDR2 FQNNGV. The CDR3 contains 15 residues. The J segment lost 4 bases and the V segment lost 5 bases, leaving 8 bases of the junction unmatched. In the case of this clone: What it binds is not known.

The data were produced by immunoSEQ multiplex PCR, yet TCRdb's version contains in-frame clones alone and is incomplete. The sample contains 40,000 to 45,000 clones, less than 85% of which appear only once. This TCR came from an adult with an advanced solid tumor such as melanoma, head and neck, liver or kidney cancer. The sample here was CD4+ or CD8+ T cells sorted from blood, taken in a trial of the OX40 agonist ivuxolimab. The V call is TRBV11-2, the J call TRBJ2-1, with 7 bases that match TRBD1. CDR3 in amino acids: CASSPRGNSYNEQFF. CDR3 coding DNA: TGTGCCAGCAGCCCCAGGGGGAACTCTTACAATGAGCAGTTCTTC.